This TCR beta chain was profiled in a study of blood T cell repertoires in COVID-19. Overall study context: Sites across the United States, Italy and Spain contributed samples from acute and convalescent COVID-19. Sources were T cells, B-cell-depleted T cells, or PBMCs; the material itself was cDNA or gDNA.

Germline V gives CDR1 SGHKS, CDR2 YYEKEE (reference sequence). The CDR3 spans 16 residues. Trimming removed 2 bases from V and 5 bases from J; junction bases left unmatched: 6. In the original workflow: Amplification of reference gene primers was used by the study to estimate nucleated cell counts. Assay used: immunoSEQ multiplex PCR; TCRdb lists only in-frame clones, some missing. V and J calls and clone size are as listed in that table; D and trimming were resolved from the DNA. Of a few hundred thousand clones detected, 80% to 90% appear once; the ten largest clones hold approximately 6.2%. This TCR derives from a man in his fifties or sixties who had recovered from COVID-19. The chain joins TRBV5-5 to TRBJ1-5; TRBD1 matches 11 bases. What was sequenced was peripheral blood. The DNA of the CDR3 is TGTGCCAGCAGCTTCTCCGGGACAGGGGGGGATCAGCCCCAGCATTTT. Encoded protein: CASSFSGTGGDQPQHF.